This is a list of T cell receptor beta chains from one sample in a study of T cell clones after liver transplantation. Sequencing was performed with immunoSEQ multiplex PCR; in TCRdb, only in-frame clones are kept and a portion is missing. Of about 20,000 clones detected, about 77% appear once; the ten largest clones hold 30% to 40%. The sequencing here drew on CD8+ T cells from blood, taken roughly 56 months after liver transplant. These receptors all stem from a human patient who received a liver transplant. Certain T cells may be donor cells from the graft. Each CDR3 is given with its conserved first and last residue. D genes are given only for firm matches. Only part of the rows carry a size: once, few, many, or a class if the clone is expanded.

>TRBJ1-5|-|TRBV19|15|-
TGTGCCAGTAGTATAGTGGGAGGGTTCGATCAGCCCCAGCATTTT
CASSIVGGFDQPQHF
>TRBJ2-6|TRBD1|TRBV27|15|-
TGTGCCAGCGGACAGGGCAGCTCTGGGGCCAACGTCCTGACTTTC
CASGQGSSGANVLTF
>TRBJ1-4|TRBD1|TRBV9|15|-
TGTGCCAGCAGCGCACAGGGGCAGACTAATGAAAAACTGTTTTTT
CASSAQGQTNEKLFF
>TRBJ1-6|TRBD1|TRBV28|19|-
TGTGCCAGCAGTCCTGGGACAGGGGCCCTCCCTTCCTATAATTCACCCCTCCACTTT
CASSPGTGALPSYNSPLHF
>TRBJ2-2|TRBD2|TRBV7-9|18|-
TGTGCCAGCAGCTTCTCCCAAGCGGGGGCGAGTAAGACCGGGGAGCTGTTTTTT
CASSFSQAGASKTGELFF
>TRBJ2-3|TRBD2|TRBV2|13|-
TGTGCCAGCGTAGCGGGGGGGTTCGATACGCAGTATTTT
CASVAGGFDTQYF
>TRBJ1-1|-|TRBV28|13|-
TGTGCCAGCAGTACGGACAAGAACACTGAAGCTTTCTTT
CASSTDKNTEAFF
>TRBJ1-5|-|TRBV27|14|-
TGTGCCAGCAGTTTGCAGGGTAGCAATCAGCCCCAGCATTTT
CASSLQGSNQPQHF
>TRBJ2-7|-|TRBV6-6|13|once
TGTGCCACTTCGGGGGTCGAATCTTACGAGCAGTACTTC
CATSGVESYEQYF
>TRBJ2-7|-|TRBV28|12|few
TGTGCCAGCAGCCCCGGTGGTTACGAGCAGTACTTC
CASSPGGYEQYF
>TRBJ2-1|-|TRBV7-2|19|-
TGTGCCAGCAGCTTAGTCGAGGCCAGCACCCCCCGGTCGTGGATGGAGCAGTTCTTC
CASSLVEASTPRSWMEQFF
>TRBJ1-5|-|TRBV11-2|15|-
TGTGCCAGCAGCTTAGATGCAACAGGCAATCAGCCCCAGCATTTT
CASSLDATGNQPQHF
>TRBJ1-6|-|TRBV11-2|17|-
TGTGCCAGCAGCTTGGGTGACAGAAGCTCCTATAATTCACCCCTCCACTTT
CASSLGDRSSYNSPLHF
>TRBJ2-4|TRBD1|TRBV6-6|14|-
TGTGCCAGCAGTCGTGACAGGGTCAAAAACATTCAGTACTTC
CASSRDRVKNIQYF
>TRBJ2-1|-|TRBV7-2|12|-
TGTGCCAGCAGCTTAAGAGGAAATGAGCAGTTCTTC
CASSLRGNEQFF
>TRBJ2-7|TRBD2|TRBV6-6|14|-
TGTGCCAGCAGTTACGGGGCGGGGGGCGACGAGCAGTACTTC
CASSYGAGGDEQYF
>TRBJ2-7|TRBD1|TRBV7-9|14|-
TGTGCCAGCAGGGCCGGGACAGGGGGCTACGAGCAGTACTTC
CASRAGTGGYEQYF
>TRBJ1-3|-|TRBV11-2|16|-
TGTGCCAGCAGCTTATCATTGGCAACCTCTGGAAACACCATATATTTT
CASSLSLATSGNTIYF
>TRBJ1-4|TRBD1|TRBV28|15|-
TGTGCCAGCAGTTTCAGGGACAGGGGGGAGGAAAAACTGTTTTTT
CASSFRDRGEEKLFF
>TRBJ2-5|-|TRBV29-1|14|-
TGCAGCGTTGAAGATGTCAGCCCAAGAGAGACCCAGTACTTC
CSVEDVSPRETQYF
>TRBJ1-4|TRBD1|TRBV10-1|16|-
TGCGCCAGCAGGGATCCGCCTGGGACAGACAATGAAAAACTGTTTTTT
CASRDPPGTDNEKLFF
>TRBJ2-1|-|TRBV7-3|13|few
TGTGCCAGCAGCTTAGGAGGAGGGAATGAGCAGTTCTTC
CASSLGGGNEQFF
>TRBJ2-7|-|TRBV6-6|13|-
TGTGCCAGCAGTAGCCCAACCCAGGGGGGTTCGAACTTC
CASSSPTQGGSNF
>TRBJ1-6|-|TRBV19|17|-
TGTGCCAGTAGTATACGCTGGTCGGCAGTTTATCGTTCACCCCTCCACTTT
CASSIRWSAVYRSPLHF
>TRBJ1-1|TRBD1|TRBV7-9|15|-
TGTGCCAGCACCTCTGTGGGGACAGGGGTCACTGAAGCTTTCTTT
CASTSVGTGVTEAFF
>TRBJ2-1|TRBD2|TRBV4-2|16|-
TGTGCCAGCAGCCAACAAGCGGGGGGGCCCTACAATGAGCAGTTCTTC
CASSQQAGGPYNEQFF
>TRBJ2-1|TRBD1|TRBV19|15|-
TGTGCCAGTAGTATTTATGGGACAGGGGGCGATGAGCAGTTCTTC
CASSIYGTGGDEQFF
>TRBJ2-1|-|TRBV7-8|16|-
TGTGCCAGCAGCGGCCTCCGGGGCGAGATCGGCAATGAGCAGTTCTTC
CASSGLRGEIGNEQFF
>TRBJ1-5|-|TRBV27|14|-
TGTGCCAGCACCAACACCGGGGGTAATCAGCCCCAGCATTTT
CASTNTGGNQPQHF
>TRBJ1-1|-|TRBV11-2|12|once
TGTGCCAGCAGCTTTGGAAACACTGAAGCTTTCTTT
CASSFGNTEAFF
>TRBJ2-7|-|TRBV28|13|-
TGTGCCAGCAGTGCAACCGGACGGAGCGAGCAGTACTTC
CASSATGRSEQYF
>TRBJ2-5|-|TRBV28|13|-
TGTGCCAGCAGTTTGGAGGGGAGGGAGACCCAGTACTTC
CASSLEGRETQYF
>TRBJ1-5|-|TRBV7-9|14|-
TGTGCCAGCAGCCTCCCGGGCAGCAATCAGCCCCAGCATTTT
CASSLPGSNQPQHF
>TRBJ2-1|TRBD1|TRBV27|15|few
TGTGCCAGCAGTCCCGGACAGGGATCCTACAATGAGCAGTTCTTC
CASSPGQGSYNEQFF
>TRBJ1-6|-|TRBV2|14|-
TGTGCCAGCAGTGATCCCAGCTACAATTCACCCCTCCACTTT
CASSDPSYNSPLHF
>TRBJ2-7|TRBD1|TRBV6-6|15|-
TGTGCCAGCAGGGAACGAGGACAGGTCTCCTACGAGCAGTACTTC
CASRERGQVSYEQYF
>TRBJ1-2|-|TRBV4-1|15|few
TGCGCCAGCAGCCAGAGTCCCCCCTTCTTGTATGGCTACACCTTC
CASSQSPPFLYGYTF
>TRBJ2-7|TRBD2|TRBV5-6|15|few
TGTGCCAGCAGCGGCGTGGAGCGGGACTCCTACGAGCAGTACTTC
CASSGVERDSYEQYF
>TRBJ1-4|TRBD1|TRBV7-9|15|-
TGTGCCAGCAGCTCGCCCTACAGGGGTGGTGAAAAACTGTTTTTT
CASSSPYRGGEKLFF
>TRBJ1-2|-|TRBV5-4|14|-
TGTGCCAGCAGCTTTGTTGGGGGGGGCTATGGCTACACCTTC
CASSFVGGGYGYTF
>TRBJ1-1|-|TRBV2|13|-
TGTGCCAGCGTGCAGGGATTGAACACTGAAGCTTTCTTT
CASVQGLNTEAFF
>TRBJ2-3|TRBD2|TRBV14|17|-
TGTGCCAGCAGAGCGAGCGGGGGGACGACTAGCACAGATACGCAGTATTTT
CASRASGGTTSTDTQYF
>TRBJ2-1|-|TRBV18|16|once
TGTGCCAGCTCACCAATTGGAGGGGGTACCTACAATGAGCAGTTCTTC
CASSPIGGGTYNEQFF
>TRBJ2-7|-|TRBV5-6|13|-
TGTGCCAGCAGCTCGGGGGGCTGGGACGAGCAGTACTTC
CASSSGGWDEQYF
>TRBJ1-1|-|TRBV4-1|15|-
TGCGCCAGCAGCCAAGATTTCACATTAGGGACTGAAGCTTTCTTT
CASSQDFTLGTEAFF
>TRBJ1-5|-|TRBV19|15|-
TGTGCCAGTAGTATAGTCGAATCTCCAAATCAGCCCCAGCATTTT
CASSIVESPNQPQHF
>TRBJ1-5|-|TRBV19|14|-
TGTGCCAGTAGTATAACAGGGCCCGGTCAGCCCCAGCATTTT
CASSITGPGQPQHF
>TRBJ1-1|-|TRBV7-9|12|-
TGTGCCAGCAGCCCGGAAGACACTGAAGCTTTCTTT
CASSPEDTEAFF
>TRBJ2-3|TRBD1|TRBV7-9|15|-
TGTGCCAGCAGCTTAAACAGGGGGCTGGAGGATACGCAGTATTTT
CASSLNRGLEDTQYF
>TRBJ2-7|-|TRBV27|12|-
TGTGCCAGCAGTTTCCGGGGTCACGAGCAGTACTTC
CASSFRGHEQYF
>TRBJ2-1|-|TRBV9|14|-
TGTGCCAGCACCCCAGGGGGGGACCACAATGAGCAGTTCTTC
CASTPGGDHNEQFF
>TRBJ2-2|-|TRBV7-3|16|-
TGTGCCAGCAGCTTAAGGGGCAGGGCGGACACCGGGGAGCTGTTTTTT
CASSLRGRADTGELFF
>TRBJ1-4|TRBD1|TRBV28|15|-
TGTGCCAGCAGTGCCTCACAGGGGGCCCATGAAAAACTGTTTTTT
CASSASQGAHEKLFF
>TRBJ2-1|-|TRBV25-1|12|-
TGTGCCAGCAGTGCGGGGGACAATGAGCAGTTCTTC
CASSAGDNEQFF
>TRBJ2-3|-|TRBV27|15|-
TGTGCCAGCAGTTTTGGGGGACTTGTGACGGATACGCAGTATTTT
CASSFGGLVTDTQYF
>TRBJ2-1|-|TRBV6-1|14|-
TGTGCCAGCACCCTACAAGGGAACTACAATGAGCAGTTCTTC
CASTLQGNYNEQFF
>TRBJ2-2|-|TRBV7-2|14|-
TGTGCCAGCAGCGTACAGGTATCCACCGGGGAGCTGTTTTTT
CASSVQVSTGELFF